These 28 T cell receptor beta chains share one sample of origin, sequenced in a study of blood T cell repertoires in COVID-19. Sequencing used immunoSEQ multiplex PCR; TCRdb keeps in-frame clones, though not all of them. The profile shows around 120,000 clones, 85% of them singletons. The material sequenced was peripheral blood. Receptor source: a man of 80 years or more with acute or convalescent COVID-19.

This clone was seen only a few times. The V call is TRBV18, the J call TRBJ1-1, with a possible D match to TRBD1 (6 bases). Germline CDR1 KGHSH, CDR2 LQKENI. The germline V and J ends were trimmed by 0 bases and 7 bases, with 9 bases remaining between them. The CDR3 consists of 13 residues. The chain's CDR3 is CASSPPQGSEAFF. As DNA, the CDR3 is TGTGCCAGCTCACCACCTCAGGGGAGTGAAGCTTTCTTT. Full variable domain (rest looked up from reference TRBV18 and TRBJ1-1): NAGVMQNPRHLVRRRGQEARLRCSPMKGHSHVYWYRQLPEEGLKFMVYLQKENIIDESGMPKERFSAEFPKEGPSILRIQQVVRGDSAAYFCASSPPQGSEAFFGQGTRLTVV.

The V gene is TRBV4-3, the J gene TRBJ2-2, with TRBD2 as a possible D gene (6 bases). This CDR3 spans 15 amino acids. V was shortened by 1 base and J by 3 bases, with 9 bases between the two germline ends. Germline values: CDR1 LGHNA, CDR2 YSLEER. This chain's CDR3 is CASSQVGSYTGELFF. DNA of the CDR3: TGCGCCAGCAGCCAAGTCGGGAGCTACACCGGGGAGCTGTTTTTT.

V gene TRBV6-5 combines with J gene TRBJ2-7; possible D gene TRBD1, 6 bases. Germline-derived CDR1 and CDR2 are MNHEY and SVGAGI. The CDR3 loop spans 15 amino acids. V gave up 7 bases and J gave up 0 bases, with 16 bases separating them. The CDR3 is CASNQGQGSSYEQYF. As DNA, the CDR3 is TGTGCCAGCAACCAAGGGCAGGGGAGCTCCTACGAGCAGTACTTC.

J is TRBJ1-2 and V is TRBV6-1, with D possibly TRBD1 on 6 matching bases. With 1 base removed from V and 5 bases from J, the gap between germline ends came to 11 bases. The CDR3 length is 14 residues. Per the germline V gene, CDR1 is MNHNS and CDR2 is SASEGT. In DNA form, the CDR3 reads TGTGCCAGCAGTGAAGGGACAGCCTCTTATGGCTACACCTTC. Its protein is CASSEGTASYGYTF.

This clone was seen once. This chain connects TRBV28 to TRBJ1-2; 8 bases agree with TRBD1. Germline V gene data show CDR1 as MDHEN and CDR2 as SYDVKM. The CDR3 is 14 residues long. The trim removed 3 bases at V and 4 bases at J, leaving 4 bases unmatched. CDR3: CASSLTGVGYGYTF. The CDR3 coding sequence is TGTGCCAGCAGTTTGACAGGGGTCGGCTATGGCTACACCTTC.

The rearrangement joins TRBV6-6 to TRBJ2-5; D is undetermined. The CDR3 runs to 12 residues. V was clipped by 8 bases and J by 5 bases, with 12 bases between them. Germline V CDR1 and CDR2: MNHNY, SVGAGI (reference sequence). The CDR3 is CASRVDAETQYF. CDR3 coding DNA: TGTGCCAGCCGGGTGGATGCGGAGACCCAGTACTTC.

The rearrangement uses TRBV5-3 and TRBJ2-4; no clear D gene. TRBV5-3 is filed as an ORF, its function uncertain. The CDR3 contains 17 residues. V was clipped by 0 bases and J by 2 bases, with 15 bases between them. CDR3 amino acids: CARSLEVRLRPKNIQYF. Here the CDR3 DNA reads TGTGCCAGAAGCTTGGAGGTGCGGCTCCGCCCCAAAAACATTCAGTACTTC.

V gene TRBV28 combines with J gene TRBJ2-5; D is uncertain. Germline V gene data show CDR1 as MDHEN and CDR2 as SYDVKM. V was cut by 1 base and J by 1 base, with 7 bases left in between. The CDR3 has 14 residues. Written as DNA, the CDR3 is TGTGCCAGCAGTTTATTGAGGATCCAAGAGACCCAGTACTTC. Its protein product is CASSLLRIQETQYF. Based on the CDR3 plus reference TRBV28 and TRBJ2-5, the full variable domain is DVKVTQSSRYLVKRTGEKVFLECVQDMDHENMFWYRQDPGLGLRLIYFSYDVKMKEKGDIPEGYSVSREKKERFSLILESASTNQTSMYLCASSLLRIQETQYFGPGTRLLVL.

The V call is TRBV4-1, the J call TRBJ1-2, with 7 bases fitting TRBD1. With 4 bases clipped from V and 2 bases from J, the junction kept 7 bases outside the gene matches. The CDR3 totals 15 residues. Per the germline V gene, CDR1 is MGHRA and CDR2 is YSYEKL. The CDR3 sequence is CASSRGDRANYGYTF. DNA of the CDR3: TGCGCCAGCAGCCGAGGAGACAGGGCCAACTATGGCTACACCTTC.

V and J are TRBV6-6 and TRBJ1-4; D ambiguous. The germline gives CDR1 MNHNY, CDR2 SVGAGI (reference sequence). This CDR3 comprises 14 residues. V lost 2 bases and J 8 bases, leaving 12 bases between the germline ends. The CDR3 region has the DNA TGTGCCAGCAGTTACCCGGAGGAGAGGGAAAAACTGTTTTTT. Protein: CASSYPEEREKLFF.

V gene TRBV9 combines with J gene TRBJ1-3; D perhaps matches TRBD1 (5 bases). Trimming removed 4 bases at V and 4 bases at J, with 15 bases between. Germline assignment: CDR1 SGDLS and CDR2 YYNGEE. This CDR3 comprises 15 residues. This CDR3 is CASSFATASGNTIYF. In DNA, the CDR3 is TGTGCCAGCAGCTTTGCGACAGCTTCCGGAAACACCATATATTTT.

For the CDR3, the DNA is TGTGCCAGCAGCAAAGCGCGATCGTTCACCTGGGGACAGGGGCTTTGTCAGCCCCAGCATTTT. It encodes CASSKARSFTWGQGLCQPQHF. The chain joins TRBV21-1 to TRBJ1-5; the table's D call, TRBD1, has no DNA check behind it. TRBV21-1 represents a pseudogene. This CDR3 region has 21 residues.

The chain couples TRBV7-2 to TRBJ2-5; tentatively, D is TRBD2 (6 bases). The germline gives CDR1 SGHTA, CDR2 FQGNSA. V dropped 0 bases and J dropped 1 base, with 15 bases sitting between them. This CDR3 region has 17 residues. CDR3 in amino acids: CASSLALGGKGQETQYF. Here the CDR3 DNA reads TGTGCCAGCAGCTTAGCGTTGGGGGGAAAAGGCCAAGAGACCCAGTACTTC.

This clone was observed once. This chain links TRBV4-1 with TRBJ1-1; 8 bases align to TRBD1. The CDR3 contains 15 residues. After removal of 4 bases from V and 5 bases from J, the junction contained 9 bases not matched to a gene. The germline gives CDR1 MGHRA, CDR2 YSYEKL. For the CDR3, the DNA is TGCGCCAGCAGCCGAACACAGGGGGTATTGACTGAAGCTTTCTTT. Encoded protein: CASSRTQGVLTEAFF.

The chain links TRBV7-2 to TRBJ1-2; 7 bases map to TRBD1. The CDR3 extends over 14 amino acids. Germline V lookup: CDR1 SGHTA, CDR2 FQGNSA. V shed 2 bases, J shed 8 bases, and the junction held 8 bases outside the gene matches. CDR3 nucleotide sequence: TGTGCCAGCAGCTTATATAATCAACAGGGGGGCTACACCTTC. Translating it yields CASSLYNQQGGYTF.

The chain links TRBV19 to TRBJ2-1, with D possibly matching TRBD2 (6 bases). The CDR3 sequence is 16 residues long. The germline gives CDR1 LNHDA, CDR2 SQIVND (reference sequence). The V end lost 7 bases, the J end lost 4 bases, and 20 bases lay between the germline ends. The CDR3 DNA sequence: TGTGCCAGTACCCCAGGAGGGACCGCCCTTTACAATGAGCAGTTCTTC. Translating gives CASTPGGTALYNEQFF.

V is TRBV29-1 and J is TRBJ2-7; TRBD2 is a possible D gene (6 bases). The CDR3 spans 13 residues. V lost 3 bases to trimming and J lost 9 bases, with 18 bases between them. Germline V gene data show CDR1 as SQVTM and CDR2 as ANQGSEA. The CDR3 is CSVEALVGGGQYF. The CDR3 DNA reads as TGCAGCGTTGAGGCCTTGGTCGGGGGAGGGCAGTACTTC.

This rearrangement joins TRBV5-1 to TRBJ1-1; D is possibly TRBD1 (6 bases). The CDR3 contains 16 residues. Trimming removed 4 bases at V and 6 bases at J, with 22 bases between. Germline loops: CDR1 SGHRS, CDR2 YFSETQ. In nucleotides, the CDR3 is TGCGCCAGCAGCCGAAACCCAGGGGCGGATGGAGCTGAAGCTTTCTTT. Protein sequence: CASSRNPGADGAEAFF.

J is TRBJ1-4 and V is TRBV6-5; the D gene is possibly TRBD1 (6 bases). The V end lost 6 bases, the J end lost 5 bases, and 10 bases lay between the germline ends. CDR1 MNHEY and CDR2 SVGAGI come from the germline V gene. This CDR3 spans 13 amino acids. CDR3 residues: CASSGQRNEKLFF. The CDR3 coding sequence is TGTGCCAGCAGCGGACAGAGGAATGAAAAACTGTTTTTT.

This rearrangement joins TRBV9 to TRBJ1-5; TRBD1 matches at 7 bases. Losses at the gene ends were 4 bases for V and 9 bases for J; bases not matched to a gene: 13. CDR3 length: 15 amino acids. Germline assignment: CDR1 SGDLS and CDR2 YYNGEE. CDR3 DNA: TGTGCCAGCAGCAGCCAAGGACAGGCGGCGGGGCCCCAGCATTTT. It yields the protein CASSSQGQAAGPQHF. The whole variable domain, remainder taken from reference TRBV9 and TRBJ1-5, is DSGVTQTPKHLITATGQRVTLRCSPRSGDLSVYWYQQSLDQGLQFLIQYYNGEERAKGNILERFSAQQFPDLHSELNLSSLELGDSALYFCASSSQGQAAGPQHFGDGTRLSIL.

CDR3 sequence reads: CASTSRQGANSPLHF. DNA of the CDR3: TGTGCCAGCACCTCAAGACAGGGGGCAAATTCACCCCTCCACTTT. The V gene is TRBV28, the J gene TRBJ1-6, with 10 bases that match TRBD1. The CDR3 covers 15 residues. V lost 7 bases and J lost 7; bases outside the gene matches: 7. Germline CDR1 MDHEN, CDR2 SYDVKM.

CDR3 bases: TGTGCCAGCAGCGCAGACAGGGGAATCGGGGAGCTGTTTTTT. Protein: CASSADRGIGELFF. The chain joins TRBV9 to TRBJ2-2; TRBD1 matches at 8 bases. The CDR3 length is 14 residues. From germline, CDR1 is SGDLS and CDR2 YYNGEE. J gave up 7 bases and V 3 bases, and 5 bases lay outside the gene matches.

This clone was observed a single time. The chain has TRBV18 and TRBJ1-2, with 8 bases identical to TRBD1. The CDR3 runs 14 residues. From germline, CDR1 is KGHSH and CDR2 LQKENI. The trim removed 4 bases at V and 4 bases at J, leaving 5 bases unmatched. The DNA of the CDR3 is TGTGCCAGCTCACAAGGACAGGGAAGCTATGGCTACACCTTC. Its protein is CASSQGQGSYGYTF.

The gene calls are TRBV5-1 and TRBJ2-7; 11 bases are a match to TRBD1. Germline V lookup: CDR1 SGHRS, CDR2 YFSETQ. There are 17 residues in the CDR3. J was trimmed by 0 bases and V by 0 bases; bases with no gene match: 5. The CDR3 DNA sequence: TGCGCCAGCAGCTTGGGGGGAGGACAGGGGGCCTCCTACGAGCAGTACTTC. Residues: CASSLGGGQGASYEQYF.

The chain is built from TRBV9 and TRBJ2-7, with 12 bases fitting TRBD1. The V and J ends lost 4 bases and 6 bases, in that order; junction bases with no gene match: 11. There are 16 residues in the CDR3. Germline CDR1 reads SGDLS; CDR2 reads YYNGEE. This CDR3 reads CASSPTIGTGGGEQYF. The CDR3 DNA is TGTGCCAGCAGCCCCACTATAGGGACAGGGGGCGGCGAGCAGTACTTC. The full variable domain, its missing parts supplied by reference TRBV9 and TRBJ2-7, is DSGVTQTPKHLITATGQRVTLRCSPRSGDLSVYWYQQSLDQGLQFLIQYYNGEERAKGNILERFSAQQFPDLHSELNLSSLELGDSALYFCASSPTIGTGGGEQYFGPGTRLTVT.

This chain joins TRBV18 and TRBJ1-6, with a tentative D call TRBD1 (6 bases). V was trimmed by 3 bases and J by 7 bases, leaving 13 bases between them. This CDR3 comprises 15 residues. CDR1 is KGHSH and CDR2 is LQKENI in the germline V gene. CDR3 amino acids: CASSPPGQNNSPLHF. The CDR3 bases are TGTGCCAGCTCACCGCCTGGACAGAACAATTCACCCCTCCACTTT.

This clone was picked up one time. This rearrangement joins TRBV19 to TRBJ1-2, with 9 bases that match TRBD1. The ends lost 6 bases at V and 7 bases at J; junction bases unmatched: 6. Germline V gene lookup returns CDR1 LNHDA and CDR2 SQIVND (reference sequence). This CDR3 region has 13 residues. The CDR3: CASSRDRVGGYTF. CDR3 nucleotide sequence: TGTGCCAGTAGCCGGGACAGGGTTGGTGGCTACACCTTC. The whole variable domain, filled in from reference TRBV19 and TRBJ1-2, reads DGGITQSPKYLFRKEGQNVTLSCEQNLNHDAMYWYRQDPGQGLRLIYYSQIVNDFQKGDIAEGYSVSREKKESFPLTVTSAQKNPTAFYLCASSRDRVGGYTFGSGTRLTVV.

The chain couples TRBV11-2 to TRBJ2-1; 14 bases map to TRBD2. The germline CDR1 and CDR2 sequences are SGHAT and FQNNGV. The CDR3 spans 15 residues. V shed 5 bases, J shed 6 bases, and the junction held 3 bases outside the gene matches. The CDR3 reads CASSRLAGGRNEQFF. The CDR3 DNA is TGTGCCAGCAGCAGACTAGCGGGAGGGCGCAATGAGCAGTTCTTC.